This T cell receptor (beta chain) was captured in a study of blood T cell repertoires in COVID-19 (dated by TCRdb to 2018 to 2020). Concerning the study at large: Samples covering the acute and convalescent phases of COVID-19 were provided by collaborators in the United States, Italy and Spain. The prospective study material was composed of cDNA or gDNA derived from T cells, B-cell-depleted T cells, or PBMCs. The dataset comprised deeply sampled blood TCRbeta repertoires from subjects exposed to, actively infected with, or recovered from COVID-19. The repertoires were released in a freely available public database intended as a resource for research on the immune response to SARS-CoV-2. Samples came from the ongoing ImmuneRACE study (first 160 participants) plus 1,254 subjects from 6 global collaborators. The sample metadata nearly always contained a de-identified subject ID, COVID-19 status, age in years and sex. Where HLA class I and class II types were available, the types were taken from metadata supplied by the sample provider, not from assay-based typing.

TCRbeta CDR3 regions were amplified from genomic DNA using the immunoSEQ Assay, a bias-controlled multiplex PCR. The study's processing was this. The number of nucleated cells in each sample was estimated by amplification of reference gene primers within the assay. To quantify the absolute abundance of each unique TCRbeta CDR3 rearrangement, sequence reads were collapsed and filtered. For each sample, productive Simpson clonality was calculated as the square root of Simpson's diversity index across productive rearrangements. TCRdb limited this immuneACCESS table to in-frame rearrangements with V and J called. A share of clones is missing; checked studies link under half to unresolved V genes, and the rest is unexplained. The DNA was the basis for D and trimming; V, J and clone size are from that table. Across this sample there are 29,000 or so clones, with 92% seen only once. The ten largest clones take up 2% to 2.5% of the sample.

Whole blood was collected in K2EDTA tubes by collaborating institutions according to the institutions' own protocols. For TCRbeta analysis, collaborators shipped samples in one of three forms: frozen whole blood, isolated PBMCs, or DNA extracted from either of those sample types. Note on this clone: There is no known antigen for this receptor. The record has no base qualities; no much larger clone is one base away.

What the work shows at the level of the full study, not this receptor alone: The amount of clinical and demographic metadata varied by source and participant and was provided uncurated.

Input material: peripheral blood. The source of this sequence is a man aged 50 to 60 with active COVID-19.

The bases are TGTGCCAGCAGTGAAGGGGTGACAGGGTTAGAATTGGCCCAGTACTTC. The translation is CASSEGVTGLELAQYF. The V gene is TRBV6-1 and the J gene is TRBJ2-5, with TRBD1 identical over 7 junction bases. Trimming accounts for 1 base at V and 9 bases at J, while the number of junction bases matched to no gene is 14. According to the germline V gene, CDR1 reads MNHNS and CDR2 reads SASEGT. The CDR3 measures 16 amino acids from cysteine to phenylalanine. Only the CDR3 portion is preserved as DNA: 48 bases, with reading frame beginning at the first base.